The 22 T cell receptor beta chains in this list originate from one sample, sequenced in a study of T cell repertoires in cytomegalovirus infection. Each CDR3 protein gets one entry after TCRdb re-called the reads with MiXCR. The data show about 460,000 distinct CDR3 sequences, 10% to 12% seen once. The sample comprised PBMCs. These receptors were collected from a human donor in good health (CMV status not recorded). Some clones in this sample may be carry-over from other donors' samples.

This clonotype appeared many times. The V call is TRBV5-1, the J call TRBJ2-1, with D tentatively TRBD1 (6 bases). The germline V and J ends were trimmed by 0 bases and 6 bases, with 13 bases remaining between them. This CDR3 is built from 15 residues. Germline CDR1 and CDR2: SGHRS and YFSETQ. DNA of the CDR3: TGCGCCAGCAGCTTGGCCGGACAGCAGGTCAATGAGCAGTTCTTC. Amino acids: CASSLAGQQVNEQFF.

The sample holds a few counts of this clonotype. The chain carries TRBV6-5 and TRBJ2-1, with 7 bases matching TRBD2. V shed 5 bases, J shed 3 bases, and the junction held 4 bases outside the gene matches. This CDR3 has 14 amino acids. Germline values: CDR1 MNHEY, CDR2 SVGAGI. DNA of the CDR3: TGTGCCAGCAGTATGACTAGCAGCTACAATGAGCAGTTCTTC. Protein sequence: CASSMTSSYNEQFF.

This clonotype was found many times. The rearrangement links TRBV7-9 to TRBJ2-1, with D uncertain. The length of the CDR3 is 14 residues. Looked up from germline, CDR1 is SEHNR and CDR2 is FQNEAQ (reference sequence). Trimming stripped 5 bases from V and 6 bases from J, with 14 bases between. The CDR3 region has the DNA TGTGCCAGCAGCAGTCCGGTTCACCGCAATGAGCAGTTCTTC. This gives the protein CASSSPVHRNEQFF.

This clonotype was detected only a few times. The chain uses TRBV7-3 and TRBJ2-6; D remains unclear. Looked up from germline, CDR1 is SGHTA and CDR2 is FQGTGA. The CDR3 is 17 residues long. V lost 0 bases and J lost 0, with 9 bases in between. Here the CDR3 DNA reads TGTGCCAGCAGCTTAACCTTTAGTCACTCTGGGGCCAACGTCCTGACTTTC. This gives the protein CASSLTFSHSGANVLTF.

Ten or more counts support this clonotype. The chain recombines TRBV28 with TRBJ2-7; D assignment may be TRBD1 or TRBD2 (6 bases each). Trimming pared 3 bases from V and 4 bases from J, leaving 13 bases between. CDR3 length: 14 residues. CDR1 is MDHEN and CDR2 is SYDVKM in the germline V gene. CDR3 DNA: TGTGCCAGCAGTTTGGGGGGCAGGGTGTACGAGCAGTACTTC. Its protein product is CASSLGGRVYEQYF.

Notes on this clonotype: It may be a read error: a sequence one base away is much more abundant. The V gene is TRBV29-1, the J gene TRBJ2-7; TRBD1 matches 7 bases. Germline CDR1 and CDR2: SQVTM and ANQGSEA. The CDR3 covers 13 residues. The CDR3 here is CSVESGTAYEQHF. CDR3 coding DNA: TGCAGCGTTGAATCGGGGACAGCCTACGAGCAGCACTTC.

This clonotype was recorded at least ten times. This chain uses TRBV10-3 with TRBJ1-4; 10 nucleotides agree with TRBD1. Germline V gives CDR1 ENHRY, CDR2 SYGVKD. This CDR3 spans 15 amino acids. V lost 4 bases and J lost 8; bases outside the gene matches: 7. The chain's CDR3 is CAISGTGTGAEKLFF. CDR3 nucleotide sequence: TGTGCCATCAGTGGCACCGGGACAGGGGCCGAAAAACTGTTTTTT.

This clonotype was seen a few times. The chain has TRBV3-1 and TRBJ2-2, with 8 bases matching TRBD1. J gave up 7 bases and V 1 base, and 5 bases lay outside the gene matches. This CDR3 region has 15 residues. Germline CDR1 LGHDT, CDR2 YNNKEL (reference sequence). For the CDR3, the DNA is TGTGCCAGCAGCCAAGTACAGGGGGTTGTCGGGGAGCTGTTTTTT. As protein: CASSQVQGVVGELFF.

This clonotype was counted at least ten times. V and J are TRBV12-5 and TRBJ2-3; no clear D. This CDR3 is built from 16 residues. Trimming pared 2 bases from V and 5 bases from J, leaving 17 bases between. Germline V gene lookup returns CDR1 LGHNT and CDR2 FRNRAP. The CDR3 DNA follows: TGTGCTAGTGGTTTGACTCCTAACGTTGTGATAGATACGCAGTATTTT. Translating gives CASGLTPNVVIDTQYF.

This rearrangement joins TRBV5-1 to TRBJ2-7; D gene uncertain. The ends were cut back, 2 bases at V and 0 bases at J, with 9 bases in the middle. The CDR3 is made up of 14 amino acids. The germline V gene encodes CDR1 SGHRS and CDR2 YFSETQ. CDR3 bases: TGCGCCAGCAGCTTAGGTGTGGTCTCCTACGAGCAGTACTTC. Encoded protein: CASSLGVVSYEQYF.

This clonotype was seen only a few times. The chain recombines TRBV19 with TRBJ2-4, with D uncertain. Germline CDR1 LNHDA, CDR2 SQIVND (reference sequence). This CDR3 contains 16 residues. V lost 3 bases, J lost 0 bases, and 12 bases lay in between. DNA for the CDR3: TGTGCCAGTAGTATGGCTTTATCTCTAGCCAAAAACATTCAGTACTTC. Translating it yields CASSMALSLAKNIQYF.

This clonotype was counted many times. The rearrangement links TRBV23-1 to TRBJ2-7; perhaps TRBD1 as D (5 bases). TRBV23-1 is placed among ORFs of uncertain function. Trimming shortened V by 1 base and J by 4 bases, and 17 bases separated the two germline ends. This CDR3 is 16 amino acids long. The chain's CDR3 is CASSQYKRGWWYEQYF. The CDR3 region has the DNA TGCGCCAGCAGTCAATATAAAAGGGGATGGTGGTACGAGCAGTACTTC.

This clonotype was counted ten times or more. The chain recombines TRBV6-6 with TRBJ1-4; D call uncertain. The CDR3 contains 15 residues. Between the trimmed V and J ends, which lost 10 bases and 2 bases, there was a span of 17 bases. CDR1 is MNHNY, CDR2 SVGAGI, per germline (reference sequence). CDR3 protein: CAISGALRTNEKLFF. The DNA of the CDR3 is TGTGCCATCTCCGGCGCGCTGCGGACTAATGAAAAACTGTTTTTT.

This chain connects TRBV3-1 to TRBJ1-1; D is undetermined. The CDR3 covers 14 residues. V lost 0 bases to trimming and J lost 1 base, with 6 bases between them. Germline assignment: CDR1 LGHDT and CDR2 YNNKEL (reference sequence). CDR3 amino acids: CASSQDGWNTEAFF. The CDR3 coding sequence is TGTGCCAGCAGCCAAGATGGTTGGAACACTGAAGCTTTCTTT. The full variable domain, completed using reference TRBV3-1 and TRBJ1-1, is DTAVSQTPKYLVTQMGNDKSIKCEQNLGHDTMYWYKQDSKKFLKIMFSYNNKELIINETVPNRFSPKSPDKAHLNLHINSLELGDSAVYFCASSQDGWNTEAFFGQGTRLTVV.

This clonotype was seen a handful of times. This chain connects TRBV20-1 to TRBJ2-1; D remains unclear. In germline, CDR1 is DFQATT, CDR2 SNEGSKA (reference sequence). This CDR3 comprises 14 residues. The V gene lost 2 bases and the J gene lost 2 bases, with 10 bases spanning the gap. This chain's CDR3 is CSARNRVAYNEQFF. CDR3 sequence (DNA): TGCAGTGCTAGAAACCGGGTCGCCTACAATGAGCAGTTCTTC.

This clonotype was detected many times. V is TRBV6-1 and J is TRBJ2-5; tentatively, D is TRBD1 (6 bases). Germline V lookup: CDR1 MNHNS, CDR2 SASEGT. The CDR3 length is 12 residues. V lost 8 bases to trimming and J lost 1 base, with 8 bases between them. The CDR3 nucleotides read TGTGCCAGCGCCAGGGGCCAAGAGACCCAGTACTTC. It yields the protein CASARGQETQYF.

This clonotype was found many times. A much bigger clone sits one base away, suggesting this may be a read error. The chain combines TRBV11-3 with TRBJ1-6; D not resolved. V lost 2 bases, J lost 7 bases, and 3 bases lay in between. The CDR3 is 12 residues long. Germline V gene data show CDR1 as SGHNT and CDR2 as YENEEA. CDR3: CASSLPNSPLHF. The CDR3 nucleotides read TGTGCCAGCAGCTTACCGAATTCACCCCTCCACTTT.

The chain recombines TRBV7-8 with TRBJ2-2; TRBD2 matches 7 bases. This CDR3 region has 16 residues. Germline V gene data show CDR1 as SGHVS and CDR2 as FQNEAQ. Trimming at V came to 3 bases and at J to 1 base, leaving 5 bases not matched to a gene. This chain's CDR3 is CASSLAGTMNTGELFF. The CDR3, as DNA: TGTGCCAGCAGCTTGGCCGGGACTATGAACACCGGGGAGCTGTTTTTT.

The table lists this clonotype with many counts. The chain has TRBV24-1 and TRBJ2-7; the D gene is possibly TRBD1 (5 bases). The ends were cut back, 2 bases at V and 5 bases at J, with 9 bases in the middle. The CDR3 has 13 residues. Germline loops: CDR1 KGHDR, CDR2 SFDVKD. Here the CDR3 DNA reads TGTGCCACCAGTGATTCGACAGTTAACGAGCAGTACTTC. It yields the protein CATSDSTVNEQYF.

This clonotype was seen many times. The J gene is TRBJ1-1, the V gene TRBV7-9, with a possible D match to TRBD1 (5 bases). The ends were cut back, 6 bases at V and 1 base at J, with 18 bases in the middle. Per germline, CDR1 SEHNR and CDR2 FQNEAQ (reference sequence). This CDR3 contains 16 residues. The CDR3 spells CASRPGGGSANTEAFF. The CDR3 DNA is TGTGCCAGCAGACCGGGCGGGGGAAGTGCGAACACTGAAGCTTTCTTT.

This clonotype turned up a few times. The chain employs TRBV6-1 and TRBJ1-5; unclear D gene. Germline CDR1 and CDR2: MNHNS and SASEGT. This CDR3 has 13 amino acids. V was trimmed by 11 bases and J by 7 bases, leaving 18 bases between them. The CDR3 coding sequence is TGTGCCGCCAAGGGAGACATTAACCAGCCCCAGCATTTT. Residues: CAAKGDINQPQHF.

The chain combines TRBV6-5 with TRBJ2-5; D remains unclear. This CDR3 contains 14 residues. Trimming took off 2 bases at V and 2 bases at J, with 9 bases between the two ends. The germline V gene encodes CDR1 MNHEY and CDR2 SVGAGI. In DNA form, the CDR3 reads TGTGCCAGCAGTTACCCTGGGCCTCAAGAGACCCAGTACTTC. Its translation is CASSYPGPQETQYF.